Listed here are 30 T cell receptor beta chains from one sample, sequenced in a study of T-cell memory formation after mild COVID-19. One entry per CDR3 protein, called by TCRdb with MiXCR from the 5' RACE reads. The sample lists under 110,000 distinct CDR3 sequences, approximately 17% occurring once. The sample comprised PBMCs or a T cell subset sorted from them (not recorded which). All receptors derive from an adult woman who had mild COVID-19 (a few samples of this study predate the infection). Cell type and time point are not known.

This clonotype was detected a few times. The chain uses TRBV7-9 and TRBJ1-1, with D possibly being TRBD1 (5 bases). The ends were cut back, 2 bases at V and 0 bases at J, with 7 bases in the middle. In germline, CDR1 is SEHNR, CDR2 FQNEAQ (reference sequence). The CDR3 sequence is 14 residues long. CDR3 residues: CASSLKTVNTEAFF. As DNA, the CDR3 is TGTGCCAGCAGCTTAAAGACAGTGAACACTGAAGCTTTCTTT.

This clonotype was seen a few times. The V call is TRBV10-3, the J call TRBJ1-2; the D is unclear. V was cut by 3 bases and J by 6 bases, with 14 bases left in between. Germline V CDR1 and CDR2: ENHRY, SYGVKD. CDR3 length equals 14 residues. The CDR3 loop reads CAISDRGTWNGYTF. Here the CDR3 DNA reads TGTGCCATCAGTGATCGGGGAACATGGAATGGCTACACCTTC.

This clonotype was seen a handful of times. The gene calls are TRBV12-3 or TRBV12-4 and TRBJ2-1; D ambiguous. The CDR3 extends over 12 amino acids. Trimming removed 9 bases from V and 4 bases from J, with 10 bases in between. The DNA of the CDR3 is TGTGCCAGTAAATCACCATACAATGAGCAGTTCTTC. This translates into CASKSPYNEQFF.

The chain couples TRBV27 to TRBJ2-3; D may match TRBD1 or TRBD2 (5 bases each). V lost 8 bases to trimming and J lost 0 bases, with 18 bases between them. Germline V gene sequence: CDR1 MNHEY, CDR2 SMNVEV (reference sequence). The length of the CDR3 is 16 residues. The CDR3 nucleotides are TGTGCCAGCTGGGGGTGGGGGACGGCTAGCACAGATACGCAGTATTTT. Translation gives CASWGWGTASTDTQYF.

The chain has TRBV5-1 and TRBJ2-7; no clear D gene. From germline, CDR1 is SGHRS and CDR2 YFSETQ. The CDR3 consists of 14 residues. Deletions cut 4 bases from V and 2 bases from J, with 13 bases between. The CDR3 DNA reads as TGCGCCAGCAGCGAGACCCGTTCCGCCTACGAGCAGTACTTC. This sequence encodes CASSETRSAYEQYF.

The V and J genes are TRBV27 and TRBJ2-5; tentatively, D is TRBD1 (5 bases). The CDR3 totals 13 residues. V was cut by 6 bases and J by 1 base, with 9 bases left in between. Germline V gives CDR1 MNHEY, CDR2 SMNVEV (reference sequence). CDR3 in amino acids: CASSLGVQETQYF. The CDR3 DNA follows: TGTGCCAGCAGCCTAGGGGTCCAAGAGACCCAGTACTTC.

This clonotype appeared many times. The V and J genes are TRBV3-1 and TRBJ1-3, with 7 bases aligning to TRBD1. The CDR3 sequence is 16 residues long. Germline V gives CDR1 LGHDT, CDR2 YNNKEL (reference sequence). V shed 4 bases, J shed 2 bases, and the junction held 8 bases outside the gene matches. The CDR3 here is CASSPIDRAAGNTIYF. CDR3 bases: TGTGCCAGCAGCCCGATAGACAGGGCTGCTGGAAACACCATATATTTT.

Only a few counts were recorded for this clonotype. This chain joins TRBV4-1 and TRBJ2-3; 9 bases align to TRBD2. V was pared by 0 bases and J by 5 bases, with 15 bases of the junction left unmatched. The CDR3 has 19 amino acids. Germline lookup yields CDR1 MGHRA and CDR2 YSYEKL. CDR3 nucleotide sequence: TGCGCCAGCAGCCAAGAGGTTCGAAGCGGGGGGACCCGGGGAGATACGCAGTATTTT. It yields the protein CASSQEVRSGGTRGDTQYF.

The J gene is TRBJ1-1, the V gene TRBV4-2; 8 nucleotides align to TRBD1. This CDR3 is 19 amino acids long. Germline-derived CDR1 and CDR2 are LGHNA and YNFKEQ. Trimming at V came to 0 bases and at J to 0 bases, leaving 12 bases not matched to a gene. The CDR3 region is CASSQEAWQGAEMNTEAFF. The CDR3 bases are TGTGCCAGCAGCCAAGAGGCCTGGCAGGGGGCTGAGATGAACACTGAAGCTTTCTTT.

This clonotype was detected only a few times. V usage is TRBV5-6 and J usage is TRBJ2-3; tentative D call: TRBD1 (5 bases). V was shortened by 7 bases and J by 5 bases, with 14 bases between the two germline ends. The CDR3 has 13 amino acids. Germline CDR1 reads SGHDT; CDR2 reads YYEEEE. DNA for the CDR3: TGTGCCAGCCATAACTTAGGGGAAGATACGCAGTATTTT. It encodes CASHNLGEDTQYF.

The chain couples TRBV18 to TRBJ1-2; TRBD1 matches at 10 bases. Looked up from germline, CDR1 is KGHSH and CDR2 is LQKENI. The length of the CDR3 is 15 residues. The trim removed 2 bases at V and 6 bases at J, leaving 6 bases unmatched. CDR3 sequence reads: CASSPRDRGPHGYTF. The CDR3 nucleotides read TGTGCCAGCTCACCAAGGGACAGGGGCCCACATGGCTACACCTTC.

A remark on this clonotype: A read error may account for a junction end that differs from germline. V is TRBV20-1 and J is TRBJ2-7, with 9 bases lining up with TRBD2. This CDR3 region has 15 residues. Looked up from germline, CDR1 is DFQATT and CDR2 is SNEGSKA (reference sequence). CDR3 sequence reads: CSVSRPGLASHEQYF. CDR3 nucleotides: TGCAGTGTTTCACGTCCGGGACTAGCCTCCCACGAGCAGTACTTC.

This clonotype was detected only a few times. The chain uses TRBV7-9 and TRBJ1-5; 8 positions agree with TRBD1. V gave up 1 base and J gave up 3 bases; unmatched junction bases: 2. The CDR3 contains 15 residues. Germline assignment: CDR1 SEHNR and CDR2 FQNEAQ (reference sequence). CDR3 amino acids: CASSLGQGFNQPQHF. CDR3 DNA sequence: TGTGCCAGCAGCTTAGGACAGGGGTTCAATCAGCCCCAGCATTTT.

This chain's CDR3 is CSARAAGNYEQYF. In DNA, the CDR3 is TGCAGTGCTAGAGCGGCAGGGAACTACGAGCAGTACTTC. V gene TRBV20-1 combines with J gene TRBJ2-7; D is possibly TRBD1 (5 bases). Trimming took 1 base from V and 3 from J, leaving 10 bases between them. CDR1 and CDR2 (germline): DFQATT, SNEGSKA (reference sequence). CDR3 size: 13 residues.

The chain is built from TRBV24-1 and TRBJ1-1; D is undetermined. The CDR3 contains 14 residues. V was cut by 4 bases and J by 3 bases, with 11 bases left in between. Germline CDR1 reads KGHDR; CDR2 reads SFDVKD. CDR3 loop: CATSESRGYTEAFF. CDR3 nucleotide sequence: TGTGCCACCAGTGAATCGCGGGGATACACTGAAGCTTTCTTT.

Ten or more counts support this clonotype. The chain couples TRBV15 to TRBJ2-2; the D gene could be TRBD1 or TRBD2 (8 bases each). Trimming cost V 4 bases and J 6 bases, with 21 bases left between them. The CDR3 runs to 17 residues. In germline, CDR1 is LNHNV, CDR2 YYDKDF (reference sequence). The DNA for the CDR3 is TGTGCCACCAGCACTCAGACAGGGGTCGGGAGGGCCGGGGAGCTGTTTTTT. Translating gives CATSTQTGVGRAGELFF.

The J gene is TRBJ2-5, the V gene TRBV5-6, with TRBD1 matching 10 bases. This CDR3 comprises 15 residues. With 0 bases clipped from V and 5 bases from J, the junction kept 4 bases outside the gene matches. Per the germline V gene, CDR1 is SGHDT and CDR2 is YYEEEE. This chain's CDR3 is CASSLGQGAWETQYF. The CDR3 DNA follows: TGTGCCAGCAGCTTGGGACAGGGGGCTTGGGAGACCCAGTACTTC.

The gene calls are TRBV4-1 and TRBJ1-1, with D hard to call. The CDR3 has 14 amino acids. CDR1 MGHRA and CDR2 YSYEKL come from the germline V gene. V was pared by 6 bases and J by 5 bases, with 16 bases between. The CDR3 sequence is CASRPSGRRTEAFF. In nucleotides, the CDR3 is TGCGCCAGCAGACCAAGTGGGAGAAGGACTGAAGCTTTCTTT.

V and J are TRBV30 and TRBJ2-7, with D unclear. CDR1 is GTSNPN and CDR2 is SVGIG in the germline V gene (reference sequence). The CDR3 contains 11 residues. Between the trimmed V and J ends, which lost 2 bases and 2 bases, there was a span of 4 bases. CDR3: CAWSLTYEQYF. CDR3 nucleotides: TGTGCCTGGAGTCTGACCTACGAGCAGTACTTC.

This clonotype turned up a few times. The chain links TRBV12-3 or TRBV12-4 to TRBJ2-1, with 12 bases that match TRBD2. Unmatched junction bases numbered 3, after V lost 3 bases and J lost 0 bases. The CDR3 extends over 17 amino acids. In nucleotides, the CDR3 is TGTGCCAGCAGTTTCCGACTAGCGGGGGTCTCCTACAATGAGCAGTTCTTC. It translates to CASSFRLAGVSYNEQFF.

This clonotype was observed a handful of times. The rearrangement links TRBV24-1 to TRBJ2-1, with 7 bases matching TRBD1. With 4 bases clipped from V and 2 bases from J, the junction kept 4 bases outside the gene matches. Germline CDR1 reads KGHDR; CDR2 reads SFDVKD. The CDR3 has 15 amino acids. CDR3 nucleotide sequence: TGTGCCACCAGTGAGGAAGGGGGCCCCTACAATGAGCAGTTCTTC. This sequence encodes CATSEEGGPYNEQFF.

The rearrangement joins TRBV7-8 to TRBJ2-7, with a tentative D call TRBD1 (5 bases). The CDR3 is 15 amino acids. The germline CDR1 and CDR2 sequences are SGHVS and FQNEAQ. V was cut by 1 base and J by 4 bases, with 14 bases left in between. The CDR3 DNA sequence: TGTGCCAGCAGCTTAGAAGGGGTCTCCGCGTACGAGCAGTACTTC. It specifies CASSLEGVSAYEQYF. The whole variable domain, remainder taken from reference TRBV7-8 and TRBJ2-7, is GAGVSQSPRYKVAKRGQDVALRCDPISGHVSLFWYQQALGQGPEFLTYFQNEAQLDKSGLPSDRFFAERPEGSVSTLKIQRTQQEDSAVYLCASSLEGVSAYEQYFGPGTRLTVT.

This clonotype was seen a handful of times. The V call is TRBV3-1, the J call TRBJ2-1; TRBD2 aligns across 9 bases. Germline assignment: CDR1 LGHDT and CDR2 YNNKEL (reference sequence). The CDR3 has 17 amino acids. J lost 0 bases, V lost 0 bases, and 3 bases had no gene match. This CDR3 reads CASSQDGSGSSYNEQFF. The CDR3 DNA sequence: TGTGCCAGCAGCCAAGATGGTAGCGGGAGCTCCTACAATGAGCAGTTCTTC.

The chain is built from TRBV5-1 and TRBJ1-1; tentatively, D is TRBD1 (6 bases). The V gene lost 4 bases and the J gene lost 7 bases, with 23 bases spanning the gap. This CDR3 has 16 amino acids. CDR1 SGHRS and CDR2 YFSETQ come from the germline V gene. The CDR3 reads CASSLVSGTPKIEAFF. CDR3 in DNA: TGCGCCAGCAGCCTAGTAAGCGGGACACCTAAGATTGAAGCTTTCTTT.

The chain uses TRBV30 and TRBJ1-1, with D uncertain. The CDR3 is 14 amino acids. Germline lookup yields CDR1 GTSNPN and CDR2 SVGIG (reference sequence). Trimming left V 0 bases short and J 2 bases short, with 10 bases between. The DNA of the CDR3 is TGTGCCTGGAGTGTACTGCTCCCTAACACTGAAGCTTTCTTT. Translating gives CAWSVLLPNTEAFF.

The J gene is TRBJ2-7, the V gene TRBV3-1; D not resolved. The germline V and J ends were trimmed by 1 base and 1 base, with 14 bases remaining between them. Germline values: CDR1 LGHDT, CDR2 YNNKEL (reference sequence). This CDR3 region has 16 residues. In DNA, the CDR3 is TGTGCCAGCAGCCAAGGGTATTTGTCTTGGTCCTACGAGCAGTACTTC. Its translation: CASSQGYLSWSYEQYF.

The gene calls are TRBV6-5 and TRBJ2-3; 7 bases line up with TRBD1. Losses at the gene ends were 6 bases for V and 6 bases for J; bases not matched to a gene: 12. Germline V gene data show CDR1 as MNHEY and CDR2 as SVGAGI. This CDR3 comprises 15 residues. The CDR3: CASRLDRAFWDTQYF. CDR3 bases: TGTGCCAGCAGGCTCGACAGGGCCTTTTGGGATACGCAGTATTTT.

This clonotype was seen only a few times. The chain's CDR3 is CASSQESSQMYEQYF. The DNA of the CDR3 is TGCGCCAGCAGCCAAGAGAGTTCACAAATGTACGAGCAGTACTTC. The chain employs TRBV4-1 and TRBJ2-7, with unresolved D. V was trimmed by 0 bases and J by 4 bases, leaving 13 bases between them. The CDR3 length is 15 residues. Per the germline V gene, CDR1 is MGHRA and CDR2 is YSYEKL.

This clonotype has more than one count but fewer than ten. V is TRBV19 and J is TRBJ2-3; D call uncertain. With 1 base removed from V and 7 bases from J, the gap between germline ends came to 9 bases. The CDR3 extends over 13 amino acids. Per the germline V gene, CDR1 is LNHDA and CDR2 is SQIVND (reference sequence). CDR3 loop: CASSIVSSHTQYF. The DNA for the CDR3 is TGTGCCAGTAGTATAGTATCGTCCCATACGCAGTATTTT.

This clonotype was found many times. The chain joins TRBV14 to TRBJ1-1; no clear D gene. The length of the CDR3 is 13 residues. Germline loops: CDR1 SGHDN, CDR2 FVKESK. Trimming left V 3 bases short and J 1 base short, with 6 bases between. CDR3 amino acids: CASSQWGNTEAFF. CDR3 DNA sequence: TGTGCCAGCAGCCAGTGGGGGAACACTGAAGCTTTCTTT. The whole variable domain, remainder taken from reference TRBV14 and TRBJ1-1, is EAGVTQFPSHSVIEKGQTVTLRCDPISGHDNLYWYRRVMGKEIKFLLHFVKESKQDESGMPNNRFLAERTGGTYSTLKVQPAELEDSGVYFCASSQWGNTEAFFGQGTRLTVV.